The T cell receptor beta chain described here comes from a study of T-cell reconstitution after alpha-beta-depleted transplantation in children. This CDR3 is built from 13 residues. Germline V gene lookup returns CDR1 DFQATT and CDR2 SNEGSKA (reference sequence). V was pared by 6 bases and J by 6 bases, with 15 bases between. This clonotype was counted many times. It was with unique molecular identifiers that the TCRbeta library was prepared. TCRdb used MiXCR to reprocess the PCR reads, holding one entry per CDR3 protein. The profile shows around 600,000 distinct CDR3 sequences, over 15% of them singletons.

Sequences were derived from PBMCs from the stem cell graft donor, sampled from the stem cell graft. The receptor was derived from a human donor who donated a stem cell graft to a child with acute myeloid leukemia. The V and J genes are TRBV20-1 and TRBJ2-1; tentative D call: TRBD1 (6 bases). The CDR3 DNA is TGCAGTGCCGCTGAGCCACAGGGCAATGAGCAGTTCTTC. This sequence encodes CSAAEPQGNEQFF.